This T cell receptor beta chain was profiled in a study of blood T cell repertoires in COVID-19. Study at large: Sources were T cells, B-cell-depleted T cells, or PBMCs; the material itself was cDNA or gDNA.

TCRdb keeps only in-frame clones here, not all; method: immunoSEQ multiplex PCR. The table has more than 120,000 clones, approximately 90% seen once. Trimming cost V 7 bases and J 2 bases, with 11 bases left between them. Germline-derived CDR1 and CDR2 are KGHDR and SFDVKD. The CDR3 extends over 15 amino acids. For this clone: The same CDR3 also results from other DNA sequences found in this sample.

The chain has TRBV24-1 and TRBJ2-6; the D gene is possibly TRBD1 (5 bases). Input material: peripheral blood. The clonotype originates from a woman aged 45-59 years with acute or convalescent COVID-19. The CDR3 spells CATSGQGTGANVLTF. DNA for the CDR3: TGTGCCACCAGCGGGCAGGGAACTGGGGCCAACGTCCTGACTTTC.